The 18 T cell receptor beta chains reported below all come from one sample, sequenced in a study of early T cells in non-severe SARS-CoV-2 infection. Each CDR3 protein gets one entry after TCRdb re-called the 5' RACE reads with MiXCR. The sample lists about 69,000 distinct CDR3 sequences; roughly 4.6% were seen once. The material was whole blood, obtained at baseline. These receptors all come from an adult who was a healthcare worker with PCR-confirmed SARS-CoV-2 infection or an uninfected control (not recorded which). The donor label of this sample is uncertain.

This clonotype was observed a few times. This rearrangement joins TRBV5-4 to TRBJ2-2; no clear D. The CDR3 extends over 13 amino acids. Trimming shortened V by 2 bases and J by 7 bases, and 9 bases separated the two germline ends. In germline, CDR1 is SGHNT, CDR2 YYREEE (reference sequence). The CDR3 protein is CASSLVSGGELFF. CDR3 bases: TGTGCCAGCAGCTTAGTTTCTGGCGGGGAGCTGTTTTTT.

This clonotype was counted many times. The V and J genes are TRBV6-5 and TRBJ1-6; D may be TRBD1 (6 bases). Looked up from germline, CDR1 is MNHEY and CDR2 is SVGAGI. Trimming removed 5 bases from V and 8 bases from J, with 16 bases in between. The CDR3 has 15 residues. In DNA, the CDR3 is TGTGCCAGCAGTCGACAGGCCCCTAGGGATTCACCCCTCCACTTT. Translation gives CASSRQAPRDSPLHF.

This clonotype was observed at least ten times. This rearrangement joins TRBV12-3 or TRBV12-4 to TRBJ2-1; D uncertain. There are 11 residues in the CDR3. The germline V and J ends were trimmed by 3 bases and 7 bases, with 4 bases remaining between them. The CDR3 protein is CASSLRNEQFF. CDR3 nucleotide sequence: TGTGCCAGCAGTTTGAGGAATGAGCAGTTCTTC.

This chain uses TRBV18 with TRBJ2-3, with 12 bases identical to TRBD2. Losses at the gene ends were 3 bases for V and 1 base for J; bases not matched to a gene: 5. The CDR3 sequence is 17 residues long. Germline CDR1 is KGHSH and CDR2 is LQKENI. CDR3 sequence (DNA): TGTGCCAGCTCACCTTGGACTAGCGGGGTCGGCACAGATACGCAGTATTTT. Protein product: CASSPWTSGVGTDTQYF.

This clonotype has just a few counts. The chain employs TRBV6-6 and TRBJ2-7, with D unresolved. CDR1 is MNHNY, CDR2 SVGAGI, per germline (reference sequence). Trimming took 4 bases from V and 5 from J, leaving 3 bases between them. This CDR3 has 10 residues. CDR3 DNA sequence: TGTGCCAGCAGTTGGGACGAGCAGTACTTC. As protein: CASSWDEQYF.

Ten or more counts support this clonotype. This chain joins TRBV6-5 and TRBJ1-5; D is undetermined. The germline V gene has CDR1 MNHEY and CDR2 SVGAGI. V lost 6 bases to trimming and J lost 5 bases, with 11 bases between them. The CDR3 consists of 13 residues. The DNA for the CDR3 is TGTGCCAGCAGCTACGGGTCGGATCAGCCCCAGCATTTT. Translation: CASSYGSDQPQHF.

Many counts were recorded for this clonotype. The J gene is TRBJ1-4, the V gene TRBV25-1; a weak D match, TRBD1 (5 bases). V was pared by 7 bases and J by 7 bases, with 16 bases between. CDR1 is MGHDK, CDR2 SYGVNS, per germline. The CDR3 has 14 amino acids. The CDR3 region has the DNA TGTGCCAGCACCCGTCGGGGGTTAGGTGAAAAACTGTTTTTT. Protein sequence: CASTRRGLGEKLFF.

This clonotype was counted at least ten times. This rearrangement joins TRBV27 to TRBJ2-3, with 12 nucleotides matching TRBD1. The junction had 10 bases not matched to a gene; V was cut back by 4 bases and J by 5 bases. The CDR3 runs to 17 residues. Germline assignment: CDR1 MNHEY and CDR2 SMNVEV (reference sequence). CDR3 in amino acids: CASSYNPGQGAEDTQYF. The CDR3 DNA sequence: TGTGCCAGCAGTTACAATCCGGGACAGGGGGCAGAAGATACGCAGTATTTT.

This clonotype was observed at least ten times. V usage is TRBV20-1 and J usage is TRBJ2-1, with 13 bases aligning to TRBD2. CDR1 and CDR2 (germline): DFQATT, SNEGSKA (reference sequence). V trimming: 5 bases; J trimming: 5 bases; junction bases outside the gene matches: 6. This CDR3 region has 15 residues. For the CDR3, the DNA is TGCAGTGCTTCCGGACTAGCGGGGGTTAACAATGAGCAGTTCTTC. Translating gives CSASGLAGVNNEQFF.

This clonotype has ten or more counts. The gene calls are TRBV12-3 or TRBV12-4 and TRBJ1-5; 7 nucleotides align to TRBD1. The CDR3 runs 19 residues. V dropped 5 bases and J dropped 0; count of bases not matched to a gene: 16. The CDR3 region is CASSPRTGTGIFSNQPQHF. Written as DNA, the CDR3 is TGTGCCAGCAGTCCCCGGACAGGCACAGGGATATTTAGCAATCAGCCCCAGCATTTT.

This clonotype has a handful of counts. The chain's CDR3 is CSAREAANMDNDGYTF. The CDR3 bases are TGCAGTGCTAGAGAGGCCGCCAACATGGACAACGATGGCTACACCTTC. The chain uses TRBV20-1 and TRBJ1-2, with a possible D match to TRBD1 (5 bases). In germline, CDR1 is DFQATT, CDR2 SNEGSKA (reference sequence). V lost 0 bases to trimming and J lost 6 bases, with 20 bases between them. This CDR3 spans 16 amino acids.

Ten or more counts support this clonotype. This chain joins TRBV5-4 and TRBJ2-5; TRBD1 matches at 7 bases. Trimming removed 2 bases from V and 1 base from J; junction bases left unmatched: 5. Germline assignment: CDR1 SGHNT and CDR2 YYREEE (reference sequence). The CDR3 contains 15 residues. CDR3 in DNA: TGTGCCAGCAGCTTCGGCAGGGGGTCCCAAGAGACCCAGTACTTC. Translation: CASSFGRGSQETQYF. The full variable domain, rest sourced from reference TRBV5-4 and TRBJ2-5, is ETGVTQSPTHLIKTRGQQVTLRCSSQSGHNTVSWYQQALGQGPQFIFQYYREEENGRGNFPPRFSGLQFPNYSSELNVNALELDDSALYLCASSFGRGSQETQYFGPGTRLLVL.

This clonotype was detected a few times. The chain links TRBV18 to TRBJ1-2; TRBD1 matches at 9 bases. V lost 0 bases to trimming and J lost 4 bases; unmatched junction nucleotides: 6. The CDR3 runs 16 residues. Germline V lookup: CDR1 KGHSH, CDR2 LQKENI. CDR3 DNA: TGTGCCAGCTCACCACCGGACAGGGGATTAGGCTATGGCTACACCTTC. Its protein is CASSPPDRGLGYGYTF.

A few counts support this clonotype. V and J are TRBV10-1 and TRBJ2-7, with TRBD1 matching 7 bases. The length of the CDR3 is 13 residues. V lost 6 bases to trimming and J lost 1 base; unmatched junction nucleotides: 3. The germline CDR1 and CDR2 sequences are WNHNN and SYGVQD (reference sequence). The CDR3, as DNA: TGCGCCAGCAGGGGGGACAGATCCTACGAGCAGTACTTC. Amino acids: CASRGDRSYEQYF.

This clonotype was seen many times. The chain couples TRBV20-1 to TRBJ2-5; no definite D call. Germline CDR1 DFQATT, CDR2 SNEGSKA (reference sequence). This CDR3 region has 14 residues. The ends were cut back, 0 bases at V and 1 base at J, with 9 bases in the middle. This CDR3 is CSARDPVSQETQYF. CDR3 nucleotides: TGCAGTGCTAGAGATCCGGTCAGCCAAGAGACCCAGTACTTC.

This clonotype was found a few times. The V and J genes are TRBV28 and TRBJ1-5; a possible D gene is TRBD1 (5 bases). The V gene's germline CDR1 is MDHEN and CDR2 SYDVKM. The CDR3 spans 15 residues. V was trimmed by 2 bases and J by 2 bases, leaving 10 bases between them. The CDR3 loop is CASSLRGSGNQPQHF. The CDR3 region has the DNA TGTGCCAGCAGTTTAAGGGGTTCGGGCAATCAGCCCCAGCATTTT.

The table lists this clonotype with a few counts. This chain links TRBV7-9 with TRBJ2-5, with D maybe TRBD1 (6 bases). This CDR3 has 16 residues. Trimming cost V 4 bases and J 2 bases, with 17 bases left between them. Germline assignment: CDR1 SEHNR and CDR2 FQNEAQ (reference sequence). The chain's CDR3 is CASSSYPRGTQETQYF. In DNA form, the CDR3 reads TGTGCCAGCAGCTCCTACCCGAGGGGGACACAAGAGACCCAGTACTTC.

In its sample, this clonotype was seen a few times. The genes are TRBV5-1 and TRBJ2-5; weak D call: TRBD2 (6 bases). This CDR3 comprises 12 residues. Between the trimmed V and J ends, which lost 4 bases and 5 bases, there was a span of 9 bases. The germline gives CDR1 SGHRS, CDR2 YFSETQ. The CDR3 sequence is CASSGRTETQYF. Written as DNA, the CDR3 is TGCGCCAGCAGCGGGAGGACGGAGACCCAGTACTTC.